This is a list of T cell receptor beta chains from one sample in a study of T cell changes during pregnancy in multiple sclerosis. Some clones are missing from TCRdb's copy, which holds only in-frame ones; the method was immunoSEQ multiplex PCR. The sample records around 60,000 clones, around 90% being singletons. The sample in question was peripheral blood, obtained in the second trimester of pregnancy. The source of these receptors is a female donor with multiple sclerosis, enrolled in a pregnancy study. Each CDR3 is given with its conserved first and last residue. A D gene is named only where the DNA matches it firmly. Clone size is not always given. Where it is, it says once, few, many or a class for expanded clones.

size	V	J	D	DNA	CDR3
.	TRBV5-6	TRBJ2-7	.	TGTGCCAGCAGCTTGCAGGGGTCCCCCTACGAGCAGTACTTC	CASSLQGSPYEQYF
.	TRBV7-8	TRBJ1-3	.	TGTGCCAGCAGCCAAACACCTGGAAACACCATATATTTT	CASSQTPGNTIYF
.	TRBV28	TRBJ2-5	.	TGTGCCAGCAGCGTTCCAGCGAAAGAGACCCAGTACTTC	CASSVPAKETQYF
.	TRBV28	TRBJ2-7	.	TGTGCCAGCAGATTTGCGGTAAACTACGAGCAGTACTTC	CASRFAVNYEQYF
.	TRBV6-4	TRBJ2-2	TRBD2	TGTGCCAGCAGTGACGGCGCGGGAGGAACCGGGGAGCTGTTTTTT	CASSDGAGGTGELFF
.	TRBV30	TRBJ2-5	.	TGTGCCTGGAGTGTGGCTACTAGAGAGACCCAGTACTTC	CAWSVATRETQYF
.	TRBV18	TRBJ2-1	TRBD2	TGTGCCAGCTCGACCGGGACTAGCGGGAAAAATGAGCAGTTCTTC	CASSTGTSGKNEQFF
.	TRBV7-3	TRBJ2-6	.	TGTGCCAGCAGCTTAAATGCCCGACGCGGTAGCGGGGCCAACGTCCTGACTTTC	CASSLNARRGSGANVLTF
.	TRBV28	TRBJ2-1	TRBD2	TGTGCCAGCAGTCCTCGGGCCTTCGCGGGGGGGGATGAGCAGTTCTTC	CASSPRAFAGGDEQFF
.	TRBV4-2	TRBJ2-7	.	TGTGCCAGCAGCCAAGGGGTAGGGGACTCCTACGAGCAGTACTTC	CASSQGVGDSYEQYF
.	TRBV28	TRBJ1-5	TRBD1	TGTGCCAGCAGCCCAGGGGGCCGGGATAGCAATCAGCCCCAGCATTTT	CASSPGGRDSNQPQHF
.	TRBV6-5	TRBJ2-1	TRBD2	TGTGCCAGCAAGCCCCTAGCGGGAGTTGAGGGTGAGCAGTTCTTC	CASKPLAGVEGEQFF
.	TRBV5-1	TRBJ1-1	TRBD1	TGCGCCAGCAGTTACGGACAGGGGGGAAACACTGAAGCTTTCTTT	CASSYGQGGNTEAFF
.	TRBV28	TRBJ1-4	TRBD1	TGTGCCAGCCGGGACAGGGGGCAAAAACTGTTTTTT	CASRDRGQKLFF
.	TRBV6-5	TRBJ1-1	.	TGTGCCAGCAGATTACAGGTGATCACTGAAGCTTTCTTT	CASRLQVITEAFF
.	TRBV28	TRBJ1-3	TRBD1	TGTGCCAGCAGGGACAGGGGTGGCGGAAACACCATATATTTT	CASRDRGGGNTIYF
.	TRBV11-3	TRBJ1-5	.	TGTGCCAGCAGCTCGGATCAGCCCCAGCATTTT	CASSSDQPQHF
.	TRBV5-8	TRBJ2-1	.	TGTGCCAGCAGCCTCCAGACAGTTTGGGTTGAGCAGTTCTTC	CASSLQTVWVEQFF
.	TRBV19	TRBJ1-1	.	TGTGCCAGTACTAATCCCAGCAGGCATTGGAACACTGAAGCTTTCTTT	CASTNPSRHWNTEAFF
.	TRBV6-1	TRBJ2-5	.	TGTGCCAGCAGTGTTGTTATACAAGAGACCCAGTACTTC	CASSVVIQETQYF
.	TRBV5-1	TRBJ2-3	.	TGCGCCAGCAGCCAATTCCTAGCCACCGCGTCCCCCACAGATACGCAGTATTTT	CASSQFLATASPTDTQYF
.	TRBV6-5	TRBJ1-4	.	TGTGCCAGCAGTTACTCCGGGGGGAAGGAGGAAAAACTGTTTTTT	CASSYSGGKEEKLFF
.	TRBV15	TRBJ2-2	.	TGTGCCACCAGCCACTCCGGGGGCGGGGAGCTGTTTTTT	CATSHSGGGELFF
.	TRBV7-2	TRBJ2-1	TRBD1	TGTGCCAGCAGCTTGGGACAGGCGGAGGACAATGAGCAGTTCTTC	CASSLGQAEDNEQFF
.	TRBV4-1	TRBJ2-1	.	TGCGCCAGCAGCCCCCGGGACTTAGCGGATGAGCAGTTCTTC	CASSPRDLADEQFF
.	TRBV4-1	TRBJ1-3	TRBD1	TGCGCCAGCAGCCCCTGGACAGGGAGAAACACCATATATTTT	CASSPWTGRNTIYF
few	TRBV6-4	TRBJ2-1	TRBD2	TGTGCCAGCAGTGAACTAGCGGGAGGGCCCAATGAGCAGTTCTTC	CASSELAGGPNEQFF
.	TRBV28	TRBJ2-5	TRBD2	TGTGCCAGCAGTTCGATGGGACTAGCGTTAGAGACCCAGTACTTC	CASSSMGLALETQYF
.	TRBV27	TRBJ1-2	TRBD1	TGTGCCAGCAGTTCGGGACAGGGCGGTATCTATGGCTACACCTTC	CASSSGQGGIYGYTF
.	TRBV10-3	TRBJ1-2	.	TGTGCCATCAGTGAGCAGGGTCCGCAATCTAACTATGGCTACACCTTC	CAISEQGPQSNYGYTF
few	TRBV4-1	TRBJ1-5	TRBD1	TGCGCCAGCAGTCCGACAGGGGTTAATCAGCCCCAGCATTTT	CASSPTGVNQPQHF
.	TRBV2	TRBJ2-3	TRBD1	TGTGCCAGCAGTGAAGATCCAGGGGGCTACGCAGATACGCAGTATTTT	CASSEDPGGYADTQYF
.	TRBV29-1	TRBJ2-1	TRBD2	TGCAGCGTGACCGGGACTAGCGGTTACAATGAGCAGTTCTTC	CSVTGTSGYNEQFF
.	TRBV30	TRBJ2-1	.	TGTGCCTGGACGATACTAGACGCGAATGAGCAGTTCTTC	CAWTILDANEQFF
.	TRBV6-5	TRBJ2-1	.	TGTGCCAGCAGTTACACTTTGCGGCCCCATGAGCAGTTCTTC	CASSYTLRPHEQFF
.	TRBV5-8	TRBJ2-3	.	TGTGCCAGCAGCGTGGCGGGAACAGATACGCAGTATTTT	CASSVAGTDTQYF
once	TRBV5-5	TRBJ1-4	TRBD1	TGTGCCAGCAGCTCGCCGGGACAGGGAGAAAAACTGTTTTTT	CASSSPGQGEKLFF
.	TRBV4-3	TRBJ2-5	.	TGCGCCAGCAGCCAAGAGGTTGGGGGAGGAGCAGAGACCCAGTACTTC	CASSQEVGGGAETQYF
once	TRBV19	TRBJ2-3	.	TGTGCCAGTAGTGCGACTAGAAAAGATACGCAGTATTTT	CASSATRKDTQYF
.	TRBV7-9	TRBJ2-1	TRBD2	TGTGCCAGCAGCTGGGGGGGTTACAATGAGCAGTTCTTC	CASSWGGYNEQFF
.	TRBV7-7	TRBJ1-1	.	TGTGCTAGCAGCTTAGGCCCGAGGAGTGAAGCTTTCTTT	CASSLGPRSEAFF